This T cell receptor (beta chain) comes out of a study of blood T cell repertoires in COVID-19. Study at large: Acute-phase and convalescent COVID-19 samples originated in the United States, Italy and Spain.

This CDR3 spans 18 amino acids. The method was immunoSEQ multiplex PCR; TCRdb's version includes in-frame clones alone and lacks a portion of them. Among about 220,000 clones listed, about 80% were seen once. The V gene is TRBV21-1, the J gene TRBJ2-7; TRBD2 is the table's D call and was not checked against the DNA. TRBV21-1 is flagged as a pseudogene. Sequenced input: peripheral blood. The clonotype was recovered from a woman in her 30s who had recovered from COVID-19. This CDR3 reads CASSKDGTSGRSSYEQYF. Written as DNA, the CDR3 is TGTGCCAGCAGCAAAGATGGGACTAGCGGGAGGAGCTCCTACGAGCAGTACTTC.